The present T cell receptor (beta chain) was sequenced within a study of blood T cells in healthy people across ages. For this clonotype: What it binds is not known.

Study results and limitations: Donors of long life had a larger count of naive CD4+ cells and greater diversity than aged donors.

Using a J-beta primer mix together with a sample-barcoded 5' primer, a second PCR was run for roughly 6 to 12 cycles. At least 3 million CDR3-containing paired-end reads were obtained per sample. TCRdb recomputed calls from the 5' RACE reads with MiXCR, one row per CDR3 protein. Of about 670,000 distinct CDR3 sequences in the sample, about 43% were seen once. J was trimmed by 1 base and V by 4 bases; bases with no gene match: 17. Germline values: CDR1 SGHVS, CDR2 FQNEAQ. The CDR3 is 23 amino acids. The chain recombines TRBV7-8 with TRBJ2-6, with TRBD2 matching over 15 bases. The source is an elderly man in good health. The sequencing sample was made of blood. The CDR3, as DNA: TGTGCCAGCAGCTCGACCCTTGGGACTAGCGGGAGGAATGTTGTTTCTGGGGCCAACGTCCTGACTTTC. Its protein product is CASSSTLGTSGRNVVSGANVLTF.